The sample holds a few counts of the clone carrying this T cell receptor (beta chain). Its cognate antigen is unknown. Genes and germline are mouse. The read ends 4 residues shy of where the CDR3 ends; the end is completed using the germline J gene. This specimen belongs to a study of CD8+ T cells in alopecia areata. Study-level background: Female C3H/HeJ recipients aged roughly 6-11 weeks got skin from C3H/HeJ graft donors aged roughly 6-12 months that had spontaneous alopecia. Notes on the study in general: Lesional scalp displayed greater clonality than normal scalp, most notably in alopecia totalis/universalis. TCR sharing was clearer in mice than between patients, perhaps partly owing to patient HLA diversity. Alphabeta T cells residing in normal skin are also sequenced in scalp samples.

The study sorted pooled cutaneous lymph node cells by CD4, CD8alpha, NKG2D, NKG2ACE and other markers. cDNA reverse transcribed from extracted RNA served as the sequencing template. Profiling relied on immunoSEQ multiplex PCR, and the TCRdb table lists in-frame clones only, not all of them. Recorded here are 270,000 or so clones, none singletons. Between the trimmed V and J ends, which lost 2 bases and 1 base, there was a span of 9 bases. Germline loops: CDR1 NNHNN, CDR2 SYGAGS (reference sequence). There are 14 residues in the CDR3. The gene calls are TRBV13-2 and TRBJ1-2; D is possibly TRBD1 (6 bases). Sequenced material: CD4+ T cells sorted from a lymph node. The TCR comes from a C3H/HeJ mouse with alopecia areata. The MHC haplotype of this mouse line is H2-k. CDR3 sequence: CASGEQGLNSDYTF. The DNA read from the CDR3 is TGTGCCAGCGGTGAACAGGGTCTAAACTCC.